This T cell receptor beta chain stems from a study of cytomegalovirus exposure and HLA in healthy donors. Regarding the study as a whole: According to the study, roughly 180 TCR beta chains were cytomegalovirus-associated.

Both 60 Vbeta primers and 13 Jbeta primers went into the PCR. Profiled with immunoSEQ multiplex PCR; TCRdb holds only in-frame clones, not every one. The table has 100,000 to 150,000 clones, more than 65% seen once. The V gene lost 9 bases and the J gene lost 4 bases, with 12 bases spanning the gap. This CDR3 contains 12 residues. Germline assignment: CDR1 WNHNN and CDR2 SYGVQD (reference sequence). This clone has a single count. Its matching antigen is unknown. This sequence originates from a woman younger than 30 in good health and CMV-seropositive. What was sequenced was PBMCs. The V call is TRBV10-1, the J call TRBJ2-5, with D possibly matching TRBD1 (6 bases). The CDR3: CASLEQGETQYF. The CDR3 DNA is TGCGCCAGTTTGGAACAGGGAGAGACCCAGTACTTC.